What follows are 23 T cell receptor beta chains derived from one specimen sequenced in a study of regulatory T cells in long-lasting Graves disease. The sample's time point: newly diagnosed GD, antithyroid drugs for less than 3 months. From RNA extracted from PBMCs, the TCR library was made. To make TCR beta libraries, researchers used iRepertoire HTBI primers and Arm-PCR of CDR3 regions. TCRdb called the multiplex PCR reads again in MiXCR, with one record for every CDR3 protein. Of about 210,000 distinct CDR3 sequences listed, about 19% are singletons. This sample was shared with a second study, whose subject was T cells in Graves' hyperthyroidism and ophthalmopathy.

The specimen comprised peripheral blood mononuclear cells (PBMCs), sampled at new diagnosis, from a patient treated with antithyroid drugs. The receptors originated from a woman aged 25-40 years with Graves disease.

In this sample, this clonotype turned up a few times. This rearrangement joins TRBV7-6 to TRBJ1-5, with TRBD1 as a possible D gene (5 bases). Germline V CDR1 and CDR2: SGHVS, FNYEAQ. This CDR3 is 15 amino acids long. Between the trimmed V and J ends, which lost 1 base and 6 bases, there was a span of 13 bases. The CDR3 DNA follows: TGTGCCAGCAGCTTAGATTGGCAGGGAATTCAGCCCCAGCATTTT. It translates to CASSLDWQGIQPQHF. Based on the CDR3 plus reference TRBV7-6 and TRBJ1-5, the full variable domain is GAGVSQSPRYKVTKRGQDVALRCDPISGHVSLYWYRQALGQGPEFLTYFNYEAQQDKSGLPNDRFSAERPEGSISTLTIQRTEQRDSAMYRCASSLDWQGIQPQHFGDGTRLSIL.

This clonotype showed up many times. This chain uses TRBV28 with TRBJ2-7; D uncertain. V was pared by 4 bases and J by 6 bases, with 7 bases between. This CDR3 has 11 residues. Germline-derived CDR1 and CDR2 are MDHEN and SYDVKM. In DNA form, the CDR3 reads TGTGCCAGCAGTTCACAAGTCGAGCAGTACTTC. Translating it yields CASSSQVEQYF.

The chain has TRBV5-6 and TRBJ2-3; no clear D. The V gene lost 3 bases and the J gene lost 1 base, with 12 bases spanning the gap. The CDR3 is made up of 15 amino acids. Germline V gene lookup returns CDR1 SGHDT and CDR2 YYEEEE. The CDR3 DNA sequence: TGTGCCAGCAGCTCTTTCTCACATCGCACAGATACGCAGTATTTT. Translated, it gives CASSSFSHRTDTQYF.

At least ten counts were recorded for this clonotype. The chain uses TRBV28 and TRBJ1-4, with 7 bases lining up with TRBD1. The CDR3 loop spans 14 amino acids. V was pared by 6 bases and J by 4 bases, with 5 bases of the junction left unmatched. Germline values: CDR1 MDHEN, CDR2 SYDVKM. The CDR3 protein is CASSRDSLNEKLFF. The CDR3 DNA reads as TGTGCCAGCAGCCGGGACAGCCTTAATGAAAAACTGTTTTTT.

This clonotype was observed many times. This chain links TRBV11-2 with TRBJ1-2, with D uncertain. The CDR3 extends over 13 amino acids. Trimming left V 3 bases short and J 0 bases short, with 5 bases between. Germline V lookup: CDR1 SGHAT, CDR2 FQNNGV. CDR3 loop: CASSFRSNYGYTF. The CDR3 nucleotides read TGTGCCAGCAGCTTCCGCTCTAACTATGGCTACACCTTC.

The CDR3 here is CASSYSTNPGLAIYEQFF. Here the CDR3 DNA reads TGTGCCAGCAGTTACTCGACAAACCCGGGACTAGCTATCTATGAGCAGTTCTTC. V usage is TRBV6-5 and J usage is TRBJ2-1, with 9 bases identical to TRBD2. Unmatched junction bases numbered 14, after V lost 0 bases and J lost 8 bases. CDR1 is MNHEY and CDR2 is SVGAGI in the germline V gene. This CDR3 spans 18 amino acids.

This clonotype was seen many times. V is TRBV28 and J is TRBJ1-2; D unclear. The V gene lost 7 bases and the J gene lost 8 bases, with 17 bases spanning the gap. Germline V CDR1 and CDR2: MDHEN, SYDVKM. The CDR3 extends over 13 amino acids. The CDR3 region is CASTFSGEGGYTF. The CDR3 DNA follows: TGTGCCAGCACTTTCAGCGGGGAGGGAGGCTACACCTTC.

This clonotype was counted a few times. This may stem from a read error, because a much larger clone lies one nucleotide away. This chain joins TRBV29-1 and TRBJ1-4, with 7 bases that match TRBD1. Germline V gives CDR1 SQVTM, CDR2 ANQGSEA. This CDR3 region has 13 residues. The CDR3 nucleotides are TGCAGCGTTGGGGACAGTGCTAATGAAAAACTGGTTTTT. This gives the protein CSVGDSANEKLVF.

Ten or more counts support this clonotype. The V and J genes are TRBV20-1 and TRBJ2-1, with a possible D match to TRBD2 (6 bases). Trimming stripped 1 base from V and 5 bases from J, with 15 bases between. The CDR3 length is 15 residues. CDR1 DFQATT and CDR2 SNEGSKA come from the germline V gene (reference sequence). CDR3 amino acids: CSARATAGRNNEQFF. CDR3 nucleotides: TGCAGTGCTAGAGCAACAGCGGGTCGGAACAATGAGCAGTTCTTC.

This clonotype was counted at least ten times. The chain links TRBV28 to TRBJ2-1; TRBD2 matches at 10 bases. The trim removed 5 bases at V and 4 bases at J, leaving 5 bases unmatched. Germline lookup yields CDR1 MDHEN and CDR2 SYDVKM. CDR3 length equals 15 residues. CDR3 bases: TGTGCCAGCAGTCCAGCGGGAGGGTCATACAATGAGCAGTTCTTC. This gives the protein CASSPAGGSYNEQFF.

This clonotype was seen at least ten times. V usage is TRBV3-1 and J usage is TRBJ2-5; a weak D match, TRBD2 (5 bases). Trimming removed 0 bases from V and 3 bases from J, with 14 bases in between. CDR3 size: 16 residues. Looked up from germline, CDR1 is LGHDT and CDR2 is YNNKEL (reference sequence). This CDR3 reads CASSQDYPSTKETQYF. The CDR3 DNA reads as TGTGCCAGCAGCCAAGATTACCCTAGCACTAAAGAGACCCAGTACTTC.

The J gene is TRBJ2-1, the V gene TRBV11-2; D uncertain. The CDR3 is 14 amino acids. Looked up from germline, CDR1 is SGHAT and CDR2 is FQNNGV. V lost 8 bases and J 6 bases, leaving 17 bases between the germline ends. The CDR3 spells CASRETLILNEQFF. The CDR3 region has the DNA TGTGCCAGCCGCGAGACTTTGATCCTCAATGAGCAGTTCTTC.

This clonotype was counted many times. CDR3 in DNA: TGTGCCACCAGTTTCGGGTTCACCGGGGAGCTGTTTTTT. It translates to CATSFGFTGELFF. The genes are TRBV24-1 and TRBJ2-2, with D unclear. This CDR3 region has 13 residues. V lost 6 bases to trimming and J lost 4 bases, with 8 bases between them. Per germline, CDR1 KGHDR and CDR2 SFDVKD.

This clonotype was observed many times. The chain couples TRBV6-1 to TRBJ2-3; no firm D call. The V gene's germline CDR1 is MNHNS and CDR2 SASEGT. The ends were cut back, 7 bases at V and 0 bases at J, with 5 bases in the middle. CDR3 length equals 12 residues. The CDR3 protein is CASIRSTDTQYF. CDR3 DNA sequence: TGTGCCAGCATTCGAAGCACAGATACGCAGTATTTT.

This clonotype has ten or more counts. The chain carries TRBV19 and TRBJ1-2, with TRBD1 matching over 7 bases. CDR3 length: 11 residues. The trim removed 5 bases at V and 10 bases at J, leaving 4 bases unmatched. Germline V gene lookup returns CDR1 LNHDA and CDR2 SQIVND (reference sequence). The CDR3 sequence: CASSPGTDYTF. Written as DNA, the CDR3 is TGTGCCAGTAGTCCCGGGACAGACTACACCTTC.

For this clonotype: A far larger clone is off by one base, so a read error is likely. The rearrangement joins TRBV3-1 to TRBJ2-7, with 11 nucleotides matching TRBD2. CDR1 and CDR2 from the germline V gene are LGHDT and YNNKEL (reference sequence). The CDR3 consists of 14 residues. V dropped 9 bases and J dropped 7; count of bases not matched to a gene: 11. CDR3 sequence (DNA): TGTGCCAGTAGCGGGAGGGAGGCCTACAATGAGCAGTACTTC. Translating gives CASSGREAYNEQYF.

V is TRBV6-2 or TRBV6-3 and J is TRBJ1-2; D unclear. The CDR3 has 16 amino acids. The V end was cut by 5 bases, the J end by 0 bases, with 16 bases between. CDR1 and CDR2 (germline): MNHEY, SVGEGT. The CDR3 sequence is CASSDRVAFSNYGYTF. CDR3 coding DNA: TGTGCCAGCAGTGATCGGGTAGCCTTTTCTAACTATGGCTACACCTTC.

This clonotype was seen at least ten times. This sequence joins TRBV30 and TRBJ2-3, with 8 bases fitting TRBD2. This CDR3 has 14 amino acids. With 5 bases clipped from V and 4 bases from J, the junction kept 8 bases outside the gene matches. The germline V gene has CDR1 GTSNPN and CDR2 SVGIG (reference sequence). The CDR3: CAWGFGGASDTQYF. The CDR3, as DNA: TGTGCCTGGGGGTTCGGGGGGGCTTCAGATACGCAGTATTTT.

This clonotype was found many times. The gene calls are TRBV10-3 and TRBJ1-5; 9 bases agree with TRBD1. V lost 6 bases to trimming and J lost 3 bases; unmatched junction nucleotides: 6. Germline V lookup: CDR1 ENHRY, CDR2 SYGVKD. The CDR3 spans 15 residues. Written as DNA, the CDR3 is TGTGCCATCAGGTCGGGACAGGGCGACAATCAGCCCCAGCATTTT. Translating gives CAIRSGQGDNQPQHF.

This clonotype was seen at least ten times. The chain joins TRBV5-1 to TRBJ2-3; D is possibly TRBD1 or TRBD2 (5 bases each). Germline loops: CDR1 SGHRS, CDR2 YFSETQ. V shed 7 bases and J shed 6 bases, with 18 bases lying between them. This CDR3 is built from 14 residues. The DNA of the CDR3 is TGCGCCAGCCGCCGAGTAGGGGAGACCGATACGCAGTATTTT. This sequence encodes CASRRVGETDTQYF.

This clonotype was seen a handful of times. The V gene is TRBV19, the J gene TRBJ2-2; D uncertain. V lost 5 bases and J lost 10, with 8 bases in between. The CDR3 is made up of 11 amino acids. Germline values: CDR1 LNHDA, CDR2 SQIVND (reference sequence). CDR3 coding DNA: TGTGCCAGTAGTTCTTATACGGAGCTGTTTTTT. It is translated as CASSSYTELFF.

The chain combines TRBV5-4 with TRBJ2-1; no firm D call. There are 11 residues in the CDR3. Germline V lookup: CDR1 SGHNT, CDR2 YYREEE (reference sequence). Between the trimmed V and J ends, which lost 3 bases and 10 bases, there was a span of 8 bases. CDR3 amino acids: CASSSSAEQFF. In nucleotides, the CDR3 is TGTGCCAGCAGCTCAAGCGCCGAGCAGTTCTTC.

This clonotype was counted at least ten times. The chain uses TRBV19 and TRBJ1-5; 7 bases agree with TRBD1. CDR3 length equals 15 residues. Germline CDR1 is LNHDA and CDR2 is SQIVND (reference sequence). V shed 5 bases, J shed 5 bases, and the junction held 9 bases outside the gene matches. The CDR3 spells CASSAGQRLDQPQHF. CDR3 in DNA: TGTGCCAGTAGTGCGGGACAGAGGCTCGATCAGCCCCAGCATTTT.